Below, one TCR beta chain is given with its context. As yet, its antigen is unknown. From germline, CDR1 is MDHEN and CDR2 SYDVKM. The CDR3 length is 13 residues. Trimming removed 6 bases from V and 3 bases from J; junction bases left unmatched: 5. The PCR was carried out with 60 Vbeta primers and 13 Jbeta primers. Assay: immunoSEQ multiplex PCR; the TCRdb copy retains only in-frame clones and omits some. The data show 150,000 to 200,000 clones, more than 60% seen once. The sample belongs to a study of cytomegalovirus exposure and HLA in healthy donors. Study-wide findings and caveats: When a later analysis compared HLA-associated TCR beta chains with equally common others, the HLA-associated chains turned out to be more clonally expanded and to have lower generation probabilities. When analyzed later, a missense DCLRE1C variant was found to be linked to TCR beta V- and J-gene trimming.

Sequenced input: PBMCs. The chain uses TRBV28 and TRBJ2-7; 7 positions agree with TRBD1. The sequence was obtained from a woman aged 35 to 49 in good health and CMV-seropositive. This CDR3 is CASRTGTGYEQYF. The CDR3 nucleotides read TGTGCCAGCAGGACAGGGACCGGCTACGAGCAGTACTTC.